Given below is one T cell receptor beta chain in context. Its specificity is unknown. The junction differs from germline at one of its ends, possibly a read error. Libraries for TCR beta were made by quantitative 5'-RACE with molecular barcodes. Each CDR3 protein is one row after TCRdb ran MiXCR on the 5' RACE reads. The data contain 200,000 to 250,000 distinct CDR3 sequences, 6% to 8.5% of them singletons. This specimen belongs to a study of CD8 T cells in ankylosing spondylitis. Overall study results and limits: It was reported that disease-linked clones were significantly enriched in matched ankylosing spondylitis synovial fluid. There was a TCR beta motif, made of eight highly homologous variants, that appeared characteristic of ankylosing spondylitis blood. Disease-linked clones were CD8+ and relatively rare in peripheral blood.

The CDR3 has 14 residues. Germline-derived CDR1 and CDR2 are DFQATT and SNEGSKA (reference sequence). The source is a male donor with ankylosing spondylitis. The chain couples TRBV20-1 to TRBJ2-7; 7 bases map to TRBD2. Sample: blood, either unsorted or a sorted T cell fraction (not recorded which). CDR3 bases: TGCAGTTCTAGTAAGCGGACTAGGGCCTACGAGCAGTACTTC. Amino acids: CSSSKRTRAYEQYF.